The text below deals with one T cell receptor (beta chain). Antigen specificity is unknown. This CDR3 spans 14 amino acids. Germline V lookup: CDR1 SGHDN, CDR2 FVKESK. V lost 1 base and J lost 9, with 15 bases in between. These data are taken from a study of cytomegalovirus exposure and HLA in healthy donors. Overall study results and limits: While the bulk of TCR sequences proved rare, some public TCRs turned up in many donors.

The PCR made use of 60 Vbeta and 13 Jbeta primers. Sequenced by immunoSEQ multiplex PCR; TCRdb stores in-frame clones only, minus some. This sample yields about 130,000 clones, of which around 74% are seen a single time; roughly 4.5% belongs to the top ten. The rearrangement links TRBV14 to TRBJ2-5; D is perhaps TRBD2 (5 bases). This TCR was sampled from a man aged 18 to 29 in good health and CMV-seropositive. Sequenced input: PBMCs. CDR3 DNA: TGTGCCAGCAGCCAAGCGAAAGGGCGAGCGGCCCAGTACTTC. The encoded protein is CASSQAKGRAAQYF. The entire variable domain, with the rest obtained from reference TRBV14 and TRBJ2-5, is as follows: EAGVTQFPSHSVIEKGQTVTLRCDPISGHDNLYWYRRVMGKEIKFLLHFVKESKQDESGMPNNRFLAERTGGTYSTLKVQPAELEDSGVYFCASSQAKGRAAQYFGPGTRLLVL.